This passage covers 24 T cell receptor beta chains from one sample sequenced in a study of blood T cell repertoires in COVID-19. Clones were read by immunoSEQ multiplex PCR, and TCRdb kept only the in-frame ones, dropping some. The sample has around 150,000 clones, 60% to 85% seen once. Sequencing was done on a sample of peripheral blood. The receptor set was obtained from a man aged 50-59 years with acute or convalescent COVID-19.

The chain links TRBV5-8 to TRBJ1-1; D gene ambiguous. CDR1 and CDR2 (germline): SGHTS, YDEGEE. This CDR3 contains 15 residues. Trimming took 0 bases from V and 4 from J, leaving 13 bases between them. In nucleotides, the CDR3 is TGTGCCAGCAGCTTGGAGTTGGGCTTCGGCACTGAAGCTTTCTTT. It yields the protein CASSLELGFGTEAFF.

This rearrangement joins TRBV6-1 to TRBJ2-7, with 7 bases fitting TRBD1. Germline lookup yields CDR1 MNHNS and CDR2 SASEGT. V gave up 2 bases and J gave up 4 bases; unmatched junction bases: 11. The length of the CDR3 is 16 residues. CDR3 coding DNA: TGTGCCAGCAGTGAATTGAGTCCCAGGGGGTCTTACGAGCAGTACTTC. Translating gives CASSELSPRGSYEQYF.

The chain carries TRBV19 and TRBJ1-6; D ambiguous. Per germline, CDR1 LNHDA and CDR2 SQIVND (reference sequence). The V end was cut by 7 bases, the J end by 8 bases, with 15 bases between. There are 14 residues in the CDR3. CDR3 residues: CASNDPFYHSPLHF. The DNA for the CDR3 is TGTGCCAGTAATGATCCCTTCTACCATTCACCCCTCCACTTT.

The rearrangement uses TRBV6-1 and TRBJ2-7, with 10 nucleotides matching TRBD2. This CDR3 comprises 15 residues. Germline CDR1 reads MNHNS; CDR2 reads SASEGT. The V segment lost 0 bases and the J segment 2 bases; nucleotides outside the gene matches: 1. CDR3 region: CASSEAGLAAYEQYF. The CDR3 nucleotides read TGTGCCAGCAGTGAAGCAGGACTAGCGGCCTACGAGCAGTACTTC.

CDR3 nucleotides: TGTGCCAGCAGTGAACAGGGAGGGAATCAGCCCCAGCATTTT. Protein: CASSEQGGNQPQHF. This rearrangement joins TRBV6-1 to TRBJ1-5; a possible D gene is TRBD1 (5 bases). Between the trimmed V and J ends, which lost 2 bases and 4 bases, there was a span of 9 bases. The CDR3 loop spans 14 amino acids. Germline V gene data show CDR1 as MNHNS and CDR2 as SASEGT.

The chain is built from TRBV2 and TRBJ1-3; D is possibly TRBD1 (6 bases). The CDR3 extends over 14 amino acids. Trimming cost V 9 bases and J 0 bases, with 12 bases left between them. Germline V lookup: CDR1 SNHLY, CDR2 FYNNEI. CDR3 sequence reads: CARNRVISGNTIYF. Written as DNA, the CDR3 is TGTGCCAGAAACAGGGTAATCTCTGGAAACACCATATATTTT.

The chain has TRBV27 and TRBJ1-6; 9 nucleotides match TRBD1. Germline V gene data show CDR1 as MNHEY and CDR2 as SMNVEV (reference sequence). Trimming took 6 bases from V and 5 from J; bases not matched to a gene: 5. CDR3 length: 15 residues. The CDR3 region has the DNA TGTGCCAGCAGCCGGACAGGGGTCGATAATTCACCCCTCCACTTT. Translating gives CASSRTGVDNSPLHF.

The rearrangement links TRBV5-1 to TRBJ1-1; D unclear. CDR1 and CDR2 from the germline V gene are SGHRS and YFSETQ. The CDR3 runs 15 residues. V was trimmed by 2 bases and J by 6 bases, leaving 17 bases between them. CDR3 in amino acids: CASSLLVDGPPEAFF. The CDR3 DNA reads TGCGCCAGCAGCTTACTAGTGGACGGACCTCCTGAAGCTTTCTTT.

The rearrangement links TRBV11-2 to TRBJ1-1, with D unresolved. Germline CDR1 is SGHAT and CDR2 is FQNNGV. The CDR3 has 14 residues. V was cut by 2 bases and J by 10 bases, with 17 bases left in between. The CDR3 sequence is CASSLSGFSSGAFF. For the CDR3, the DNA is TGTGCCAGCAGCTTATCTGGCTTTTCGTCAGGAGCTTTCTTT. Filled out from reference TRBV11-2 and TRBJ1-1, the complete variable domain reads EAGVAQSPRYKIIEKRQSVAFWCNPISGHATLYWYQQILGQGPKLLIQFQNNGVVDDSQLPKDRFSAERLKGVDSTLKIQPAKLEDSAVYLCASSLSGFSSGAFFGQGTRLTVV.

This clone was found once. The J gene is TRBJ2-1, the V gene TRBV3-1 (or the pseudogene TRBV3-2); 7 nucleotides align to TRBD2. J was trimmed by 11 bases and V by 4 bases; bases with no gene match: 5. The CDR3 runs to 12 residues. Germline CDR1 is LGHDT and CDR2 is YNNKEL (reference sequence). CDR3 in amino acids: CASSPLAGKQFF. The CDR3 DNA sequence: TGTGCCAGCAGCCCTTTAGCGGGTAAGCAGTTCTTC.

The sample holds a few counts of this clone. The rearrangement uses TRBV5-4 and TRBJ2-6; D possibly corresponds to TRBD2 (5 bases). The CDR3 runs to 16 residues. V lost 4 bases, J lost 0 bases, and 11 bases lay in between. From germline, CDR1 is SGHNT and CDR2 YYREEE (reference sequence). CDR3 coding DNA: TGTGCCAGCAGCATCCTTGGGAGCTCTGGGGCCAACGTCCTGACTTTC. The encoded protein is CASSILGSSGANVLTF.

The chain uses TRBV10-2 and TRBJ1-2; 8 nucleotides agree with TRBD1. Trimming removed 0 bases from V and 6 bases from J; junction bases left unmatched: 6. The CDR3 is 15 residues long. Germline lookup yields CDR1 WSHSY and CDR2 SAAADI. In nucleotides, the CDR3 is TGCGCCAGCAGTGAGTCTCAGGGGGCTTACGATGGCTACACCTTC. Protein product: CASSESQGAYDGYTF.

The chain combines TRBV14 with TRBJ1-6, with D tentatively TRBD1 (6 bases). The germline V gene has CDR1 SGHDN and CDR2 FVKESK. The V end lost 0 bases, the J end lost 8 bases, and 17 bases lay between the germline ends. The CDR3 consists of 17 residues. The CDR3 protein is CASSQDDAGVFDSPLHF. The DNA for the CDR3 is TGTGCCAGCAGCCAAGATGACGCAGGGGTTTTCGATTCACCCCTCCACTTT.

Turning to this clone: The same CDR3 arises from other DNA sequences in this sample as well. The chain is built from TRBV29-1 and TRBJ1-3; TRBD1 is a possible D gene (6 bases). This CDR3 spans 13 amino acids. CDR1 is SQVTM and CDR2 is ANQGSEA in the germline V gene. V was trimmed by 1 base and J by 4 bases, leaving 8 bases between them. DNA for the CDR3: TGCAGCGTTGAAGGGACAGTCGGAAACACCATATATTTT. This translates into CSVEGTVGNTIYF.

To note about this clone: Different DNA sequences within this sample yield the same CDR3. The chain has TRBV5-1 and TRBJ2-5; TRBD1 matches at 8 bases. The trim removed 0 bases at V and 2 bases at J, leaving 3 bases unmatched. Germline values: CDR1 SGHRS, CDR2 YFSETQ. The CDR3 totals 15 residues. CDR3 sequence reads: CASSLADRGQETQYF. In DNA, the CDR3 is TGCGCCAGCAGCTTGGCTGACAGGGGACAAGAGACCCAGTACTTC.

V is TRBV5-5 and J is TRBJ1-1; the match to TRBD1 covers 7 bases. CDR1 and CDR2 from the germline V gene are SGHKS and YYEKEE (reference sequence). Trimming took 0 bases from V and 4 from J; bases not matched to a gene: 15. The CDR3 consists of 18 residues. The DNA for the CDR3 is TGTGCCAGCAGCTTGGTTGGAGGACAGGTAACGGGTGGCACTGAAGCTTTCTTT. It codes for CASSLVGGQVTGGTEAFF.

V and J are TRBV19 and TRBJ2-7, with TRBD2 as a possible D gene (7 bases). The CDR3 covers 15 residues. Trimming stripped 3 bases from V and 4 bases from J, with 16 bases between. CDR1 is LNHDA and CDR2 is SQIVND in the germline V gene (reference sequence). In nucleotides, the CDR3 is TGTGCCAGTAGTATGGGGGGGGCGAACCTGTACGAGCAGTACTTC. It encodes CASSMGGANLYEQYF. The entire variable domain, with the rest obtained from reference TRBV19 and TRBJ2-7, is as follows: DGGITQSPKYLFRKEGQNVTLSCEQNLNHDAMYWYRQDPGQGLRLIYYSQIVNDFQKGDIAEGYSVSREKKESFPLTVTSAQKNPTAFYLCASSMGGANLYEQYFGPGTRLTVT.

This clone was observed once. The chain combines TRBV19 with TRBJ1-1; 9 bases match TRBD1. With 1 base clipped from V and 0 bases from J, the junction kept 3 bases outside the gene matches. The CDR3 extends over 16 amino acids. Germline V gives CDR1 LNHDA, CDR2 SQIVND (reference sequence). The CDR3 sequence is CASSIVGTGLNTEAFF. The CDR3 DNA is TGTGCCAGTAGTATAGTCGGGACAGGGTTGAACACTGAAGCTTTCTTT.

The chain carries TRBV5-1 and TRBJ1-1; TRBD1 is a possible D gene (5 bases). The V gene's germline CDR1 is SGHRS and CDR2 YFSETQ. This CDR3 comprises 14 residues. Deletions cut 0 bases from V and 3 bases from J, with 9 bases between. In nucleotides, the CDR3 is TGCGCCAGCAGCTTGGGGGGCGCTGACACTGAAGCTTTCTTT. It is translated as CASSLGGADTEAFF. Combining the CDR3 with reference TRBV5-1 and TRBJ1-1 gives the whole variable domain KAGVTQTPRYLIKTRGQQVTLSCSPISGHRSVSWYQQTPGQGLQFLFEYFSETQRNKGNFPGRFSGRQFSNSRSEMNVSTLELGDSALYLCASSLGGADTEAFFGQGTRLTVV.

The V gene is TRBV2, the J gene TRBJ1-2; 9 bases match TRBD1. There are 13 residues in the CDR3. Germline values: CDR1 SNHLY, CDR2 FYNNEI. Losses at the gene ends were 6 bases for V and 8 bases for J; bases not matched to a gene: 7. The CDR3 is CASSIQGAGGYTF. CDR3 coding DNA: TGTGCCAGCAGCATACAGGGGGCTGGGGGCTACACCTTC.

This chain connects TRBV14 to TRBJ1-2; D is uncertain. Germline lookup yields CDR1 SGHDN and CDR2 FVKESK. V lost 0 bases and J 8 bases, leaving 22 bases between the germline ends. The CDR3 has 17 residues. CDR3 loop: CASSQDRSESLLRGYTF. The CDR3, as DNA: TGTGCCAGCAGCCAAGATAGGAGCGAATCCCTTTTGAGAGGCTACACCTTC.

This clone was seen only once. This chain connects TRBV5-1 to TRBJ2-1; 9 positions match TRBD2. Germline CDR1 reads SGHRS; CDR2 reads YFSETQ. The CDR3 is made up of 18 amino acids. With 1 base clipped from V and 3 bases from J, the junction kept 11 bases outside the gene matches. The CDR3 coding sequence is TGCGCCAGCAGCTTGCGGGCCCGCATAGCGGGAGACTACAATGAGCAGTTCTTC. Encoded protein: CASSLRARIAGDYNEQFF.

This clone was observed a few times. This CDR3 is CARGQQRTGELFF. In DNA, the CDR3 is TGTGCTCGCGGGCAGCAAAGGACCGGGGAGCTGTTTTTT. The chain recombines TRBV2 with TRBJ2-2, with D maybe TRBD2 (5 bases). Germline CDR1 SNHLY, CDR2 FYNNEI. The CDR3 runs 13 residues.

CDR3 amino acids: CAISDSTGYNEKLFF. CDR3 DNA: TGTGCCATCAGTGACTCGACAGGGTATAATGAAAAACTGTTTTTT. V and J are TRBV10-3 and TRBJ1-4; TRBD1 agrees at 7 bases. CDR3 size: 15 residues. The germline V gene encodes CDR1 ENHRY and CDR2 SYGVKD. Germline trimming cut 3 bases from V and 4 bases from J; bases unmatched to any gene: 5.